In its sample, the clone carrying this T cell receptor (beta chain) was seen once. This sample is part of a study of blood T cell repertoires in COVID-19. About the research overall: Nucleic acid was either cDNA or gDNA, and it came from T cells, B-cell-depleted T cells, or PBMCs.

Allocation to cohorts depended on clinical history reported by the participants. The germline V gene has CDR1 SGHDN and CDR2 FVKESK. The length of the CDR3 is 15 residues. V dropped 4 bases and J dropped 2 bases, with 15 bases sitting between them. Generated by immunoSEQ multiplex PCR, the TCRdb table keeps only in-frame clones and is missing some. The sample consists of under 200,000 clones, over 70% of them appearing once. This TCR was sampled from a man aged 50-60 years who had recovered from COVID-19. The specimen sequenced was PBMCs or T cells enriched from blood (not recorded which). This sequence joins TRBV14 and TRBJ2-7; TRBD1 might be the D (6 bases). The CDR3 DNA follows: TGTGCCAGCAGCCTGGAGACAGGCCCGACCTACGAGCAGTACTTC. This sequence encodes CASSLETGPTYEQYF.